The rows below give T cell receptor beta chains drawn from one sample of a study of T cells after yellow fever vaccination. A single record per CDR3 protein comes from TCRdb applying MiXCR to the 5' RACE reads. The sample has 450,000 to 550,000 distinct CDR3 sequences, around 21% seen once. The material sequenced was PBMCs, taken 15 days after the yellow fever booster vaccination. These receptor sequences come from a man aged 30 to 39 who received the YFV17D yellow fever vaccine. Both conserved end residues are part of each CDR3. The order of the fields is CDR3 protein, V gene.

CSARGWSSYNEQFF	TRBV20-1
CSARDRQVGQPQHF	TRBV20-1
CASRMQETQYF	TRBV5-1
CASSFLREDLLPEQFF	TRBV6-2/TRBV6-3
CASSRLQWGYTF	TRBV12-3/TRBV12-4
CASSRGTALAKNIQYF	TRBV5-1
CASSETGNTGELFF	TRBV5-1
CASRTTSGRTDTQYF	TRBV7-8
CASRQDLASEQFF	TRBV14
CASSQSSGTDTQYF	TRBV9
CASSFEGYASYEQYF	TRBV7-2
CASNQQGRNEQYF	TRBV5-4
CAISDRLAGKETQYF	TRBV10-3
CASSALDEQFF	TRBV12-3/TRBV12-4
CASSRTGPTGELFF	TRBV27
CVTSAGGELFF	TRBV6-2/TRBV6-3
CASSPMGSNEQFF	TRBV5-1
CAISGLSGRADDNNEQFF	TRBV10-3
CASRGEGLMNTEAFF	TRBV12-3/TRBV12-4
CATSTDGRVFSDTQYF	TRBV15
CASTPTGGTGELFF	TRBV7-2